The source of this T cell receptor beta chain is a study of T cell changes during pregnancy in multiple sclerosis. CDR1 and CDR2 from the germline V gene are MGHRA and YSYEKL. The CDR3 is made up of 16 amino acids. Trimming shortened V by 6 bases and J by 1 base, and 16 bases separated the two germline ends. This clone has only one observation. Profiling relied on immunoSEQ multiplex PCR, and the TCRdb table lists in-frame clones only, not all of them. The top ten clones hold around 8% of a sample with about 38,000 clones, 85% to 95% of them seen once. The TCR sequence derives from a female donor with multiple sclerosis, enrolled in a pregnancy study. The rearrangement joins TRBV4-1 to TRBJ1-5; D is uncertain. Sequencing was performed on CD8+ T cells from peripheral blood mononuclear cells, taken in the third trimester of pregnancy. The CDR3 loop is CASSQTPGISNQPQHF. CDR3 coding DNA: TGCGCCAGCAGTCAGACCCCGGGGATAAGCAATCAGCCCCAGCATTTT.